This T cell receptor beta chain was found in a study of blood T cell repertoires in COVID-19. TCRdb's table, derived via immunoSEQ multiplex PCR, lists solely in-frame clones and lacks some. Of tens of thousands of clones in the sample, 75% to 80% were seen once. After removal of 2 bases from V and 7 bases from J, the junction contained 6 bases not matched to a gene. The germline V gene has CDR1 MNHEY and CDR2 SVGAGI. This CDR3 region has 16 residues. This clone was counted between two and nine times. The J gene is TRBJ1-4, the V gene TRBV6-5; TRBD1 agrees at 11 bases. Input material: peripheral blood. The sequence was collected from a man in his sixties or seventies with COVID-19, enrolled during active disease. Here the CDR3 reads CASSYLRTGGVEKLFF. For the CDR3, the DNA is TGTGCCAGCAGTTACCTCAGGACAGGGGGCGTTGAAAAACTGTTTTTT.